These T cell receptor beta chains were read from a single sample in a study of shared clonotypes between healthy human individuals. This table comes from immunoSEQ multiplex PCR, and its TCRdb copy is limited to in-frame clones, with some not included. This sample has roughly 1.4 million clones, with around 98.5% found just once. Sequenced input: naive CD4+ T cells sorted from blood. The receptors originated from a man aged 25-40 years in good health. CDR3s include the opening cysteine and the closing phenylalanine or tryptophan. D genes are given only for firm matches.

V gene	D gene	J gene	CDR3 protein
TRBV7-2	NA	TRBJ2-5	CASSLTPPLGVNF
TRBV27	NA	TRBJ2-1	CASSLPGDSSYNEQFF
TRBV7-9	NA	TRBJ2-7	CASSFQNEQYF
TRBV7-3	NA	TRBJ2-2	CASSLGGKVVPGELFF
TRBV10-3	NA	TRBJ2-5	CAIRANMLAEETQYF
TRBV5-1	NA	TRBJ2-5	CASSQAGETQYF
TRBV9	NA	TRBJ2-7	CASSVGSSYEQYF
TRBV2	NA	TRBJ1-5	CASSEATFNQPQHF
TRBV28	TRBD2	TRBJ2-7	CASSLYPLTSTSYEQYF
TRBV14	NA	TRBJ2-3	CASSRADTQYF
TRBV5-4	TRBD1	TRBJ1-2	CASSARDRGRFGYTF
TRBV29-1	NA	TRBJ2-3	CSAPEPSSTDTQYF
TRBV6-5	NA	TRBJ2-3	CASSYSIGRGDTQYF
TRBV11-3	TRBD2	TRBJ2-2	CASSWTSGTGELFF
TRBV6-1	NA	TRBJ2-7	CASSEAHGSSYEQYF
TRBV9	TRBD1	TRBJ1-1	CASSSWGQSNTEAFF
TRBV25-1	TRBD1	TRBJ1-1	CASSEYGTGDFEAFF
TRBV18	TRBD1	TRBJ2-7	CASSQGTGDYEQYF
TRBV27	NA	TRBJ2-2	CASSLLAPNTGELFF
TRBV28	NA	TRBJ2-7	CASSFSSAPDYEQYF
TRBV6-5	NA	TRBJ1-1	CASSYSNAGNTEAFF
TRBV11-2	NA	TRBJ2-1	CASSLDPGRPNEQFF
TRBV5-1	TRBD1	TRBJ2-1	CASSLGDSSYNEQFF
TRBV4-1	NA	TRBJ1-2	CASSQAPRQVRYGYTF
TRBV5-6	NA	TRBJ2-2	CASSKLNGELFF
TRBV5-1	NA	TRBJ2-1	CASGRETGVLYEQFF
TRBV7-3	TRBD2	TRBJ2-1	CASSSRIPIAGERAEQFF
TRBV5-1	TRBD1	TRBJ2-4	CASSLAGTGIPLAKNIQYF
TRBV5-1	TRBD1	TRBJ1-1	CASSSEGQGDFLFTEAFF
TRBV11-1	TRBD2	TRBJ2-3	CASSFGTSGRSWTQYF
TRBV19	NA	TRBJ2-7	CASSLKGRDYEQYF
TRBV9	TRBD1	TRBJ2-1	CASSPRQGVYNEQFF
TRBV12-5	NA	TRBJ1-2	CASGPVDNNYGYTF
TRBV5-1	TRBD2	TRBJ2-1	CASSPRTSGRYNEQFF
TRBV6-6	NA	TRBJ1-5	CASSYGATRYQPQHF
TRBV5-6	TRBD2	TRBJ2-7	CASSAGLAGRFDYEQYF